Shown below are 14 T cell receptor beta chains from a single sample sequenced in a study of T cell clones after liver transplantation. Assay used: immunoSEQ multiplex PCR; TCRdb lists only in-frame clones, some missing. Of about 100,000 clones listed, 82% are singletons. The sequences come from CD4+ T cells from blood, collected before liver transplant. The receptors were sampled from a human donor who received a liver transplant.

The V and J genes are TRBV29-1 and TRBJ1-5, with 9 bases matching TRBD1. Per germline, CDR1 SQVTM and CDR2 ANQGSEA. Trimming at V came to 3 bases and at J to 12 bases, leaving 6 bases not matched to a gene. This CDR3 has 12 amino acids. The CDR3 DNA sequence: TGCAGCGTTGAGACCGGGACAGGGAGCCAGCATTTT. Its translation: CSVETGTGSQHF.

This clone has just one count. This chain links TRBV5-6 with TRBJ2-5; 9 positions match TRBD2. Germline V lookup: CDR1 SGHDT, CDR2 YYEEEE. The CDR3 covers 16 residues. The trim removed 4 bases at V and 5 bases at J, leaving 12 bases unmatched. CDR3 bases: TGTGCCAGCAGCCCTACCTTAGCGGGGGCGAAGGAGACCCAGTACTTC. Amino acids: CASSPTLAGAKETQYF.

The rearrangement uses TRBV7-9 and TRBJ2-7; 11 nucleotides match TRBD2. The length of the CDR3 is 15 residues. Germline CDR1 reads SEHNR; CDR2 reads FQNEAQ (reference sequence). The V gene end was trimmed by 7 bases and the J gene end by 6 bases; junction bases not matched to a gene: 11. CDR3 residues: CASIREGTSGSEQYF. In nucleotides, the CDR3 is TGTGCCAGCATCCGGGAAGGGACTAGCGGCTCCGAGCAGTACTTC.

This clone has only one observation. J is TRBJ2-7 and V is TRBV6-1; the match to TRBD1 covers 8 bases. V lost 8 bases and J lost 1; bases outside the gene matches: 7. Germline CDR1 and CDR2: MNHNS and SASEGT. The CDR3 runs to 14 residues. CDR3 in amino acids: CASSSQGASYEQYF. CDR3 coding DNA: TGTGCCAGCTCAAGTCAGGGGGCATCCTACGAGCAGTACTTC.

V and J are TRBV20-1 and TRBJ2-7; D gene unclear. Trimming took 3 bases from V and 6 from J, leaving 6 bases between them. Looked up from germline, CDR1 is DFQATT and CDR2 is SNEGSKA (reference sequence). The CDR3 contains 10 residues. The DNA of the CDR3 is TGCAGTGCTAGGGATTTCGAGCAGTACTTC. Protein: CSARDFEQYF.

V usage is TRBV11-1 and J usage is TRBJ2-1; D remains unclear. There are 12 residues in the CDR3. The germline V gene encodes CDR1 SGHAT and CDR2 FQDESV (reference sequence). Trimming removed 4 bases at V and 7 bases at J, with 8 bases between. The chain's CDR3 is CASSSGLNEQFF. In DNA, the CDR3 is TGTGCCAGCAGCTCTGGATTGAATGAGCAGTTCTTC.

This clone appeared a few times. Germline and junction disagree at one end, which may indicate a read error. The gene calls are TRBV5-1 and TRBJ2-2; maybe TRBD1 (6 bases). Germline-derived CDR1 and CDR2 are SGHRS and YFSETQ. The CDR3 runs 14 residues. The chain's CDR3 is CASTLDRSTGELFF. The CDR3 DNA reads as TGCGCCAGCACCTTGGACAGATCCACCGGGGAGCTGTTTTTT.

This chain uses TRBV27 with TRBJ1-2, with D possibly being TRBD1 (6 bases). Germline values: CDR1 MNHEY, CDR2 SMNVEV (reference sequence). The CDR3 contains 13 residues. Trimming shortened V by 2 bases and J by 2 bases, and 6 bases separated the two germline ends. The CDR3 is CASSLTGNYGYTF. CDR3 in DNA: TGTGCCAGCAGTTTAACAGGGAACTATGGCTACACCTTC.

This clone was counted once. The gene calls are TRBV11-2 and TRBJ2-1; D is perhaps TRBD1 (6 bases). Trimming shortened V by 5 bases and J by 3 bases, and 14 bases separated the two germline ends. There are 15 residues in the CDR3. Germline lookup yields CDR1 SGHAT and CDR2 FQNNGV. CDR3 in amino acids: CASSPRGQFYNEQFF. The CDR3 DNA reads TGTGCCAGCAGCCCCCGAGGACAGTTCTACAATGAGCAGTTCTTC. The whole variable domain, filled in from reference TRBV11-2 and TRBJ2-1, reads EAGVAQSPRYKIIEKRQSVAFWCNPISGHATLYWYQQILGQGPKLLIQFQNNGVVDDSQLPKDRFSAERLKGVDSTLKIQPAKLEDSAVYLCASSPRGQFYNEQFFGPGTRLTVL.

The table lists this clone with a few counts. The chain uses TRBV25-1 and TRBJ2-3; D call uncertain. V lost 3 bases to trimming and J lost 4 bases, with 8 bases between them. CDR1 is MGHDK and CDR2 is SYGVNS in the germline V gene. This CDR3 comprises 13 residues. The CDR3 nucleotides read TGTGCCAGCAGTGAGGGTGGGGCAGATACGCAGTATTTT. Its translation is CASSEGGADTQYF.

V gene TRBV7-9 combines with J gene TRBJ2-7; 11 bases align to TRBD1. The CDR3 length is 15 residues. Trimming cost V 5 bases and J 4 bases; bases outside gene matches: 7. CDR1 is SEHNR, CDR2 FQNEAQ, per germline (reference sequence). Here the CDR3 reads CASSPAGTGGYEQYF. CDR3 sequence (DNA): TGTGCCAGCAGCCCAGCCGGGACAGGGGGATACGAGCAGTACTTC.

This chain links TRBV15 with TRBJ2-5, with TRBD1 as a possible D gene (6 bases). The V gene lost 8 bases and the J gene lost 4 bases, with 17 bases spanning the gap. The CDR3 is 14 residues long. CDR1 is LNHNV, CDR2 YYDKDF, per germline (reference sequence). CDR3 nucleotides: TGTGCCACCGGGGTTGAAGGGGGTCGAGAGACCCAGTACTTC. It specifies CATGVEGGRETQYF.

This chain uses TRBV7-8 with TRBJ1-4; D is unclear. This CDR3 is built from 16 residues. The germline V gene has CDR1 SGHVS and CDR2 FQNEAQ. The V end was cut by 3 bases, the J end by 5 bases, with 16 bases between. CDR3 in amino acids: CASSLPPQAPNEKLFF. CDR3 bases: TGTGCCAGCAGCTTGCCCCCGCAGGCCCCGAATGAAAAACTGTTTTTT.

J is TRBJ2-2 and V is TRBV19, with TRBD1 matching 7 bases. From germline, CDR1 is LNHDA and CDR2 SQIVND (reference sequence). The CDR3 is made up of 13 amino acids. Trimming at V came to 10 bases and at J to 4 bases, leaving 6 bases not matched to a gene. In DNA, the CDR3 is TGTGCCACTTGGACAGGCGGCACCGGGGAGCTGTTTTTT. Encoded protein: CATWTGGTGELFF.